This T cell receptor beta chain was observed in a study of T cell responses to AZD1222 COVID-19 vaccine. TCRdb keeps only in-frame clones here, not all; method: immunoSEQ multiplex PCR. The table includes about 100,000 clones, 80% to 95% detected once. Germline-derived CDR1 and CDR2 are WSHSY and SAAADI. The V gene lost 8 bases and the J gene lost 0 bases, with 14 bases spanning the gap. This CDR3 contains 15 residues. The sequencing here drew on peripheral blood, taken on day 0 of AZD1222 vaccination. The genes are TRBV10-2 and TRBJ1-3; D is possibly TRBD1 (5 bases). This clonotype originated in an adult in good health. CDR3 nucleotides: TGCGCCAGCTGGGGGGTTGCAAGCTCTGGAAACACCATATATTTT. It codes for CASWGVASSGNTIYF.